What follows is one T cell receptor (beta chain) and its context. What it recognizes is unknown. Germline lookup yields CDR1 DFQATT and CDR2 SNEGSKA (reference sequence). CDR3 length equals 14 residues. V was clipped by 4 bases and J by 0 bases; unmatched bases: 5. The authors ran a second PCR of roughly 6 to 12 cycles using a sample-barcoded 5' primer and a J-beta primer mix. TCRdb reprocessed the 5' RACE reads with MiXCR, giving one entry per CDR3 protein. The sample contains under 2 million distinct CDR3 sequences, roughly a third of which appear only once. This sample was included in a study of blood T cells in healthy people across ages. Broader study findings: Relative to aged donors, long-lived donors carried more naive CD4+ cells and displayed higher diversity.

Input material: blood. The origin of this receptor is a young woman in good health. V usage is TRBV20-1 and J usage is TRBJ1-2; 7 nucleotides line up with TRBD1. The CDR3 sequence is CSATDRTPNYGYTF. CDR3 sequence (DNA): TGCAGTGCTACGGACAGGACGCCTAACTATGGCTACACCTTC.